The source of this TCR beta chain is a study of blood T cell repertoires in COVID-19. Study in general: The origin of the acute and convalescent COVID-19 samples was the United States, Italy and Spain. T cells, B-cell-depleted T cells, or PBMCs supplied cDNA or gDNA.

Germline V CDR1 and CDR2: KGHSH, LQKENI. V was cut by 3 bases and J by 4 bases, with 12 bases left in between. This CDR3 is built from 14 residues. Original processing notes: Estimation of nucleated cell counts relied on the amplification of reference gene primers. The repertoire was sequenced with immunoSEQ multiplex PCR; TCRdb's copy has only in-frame clones and lacks some. V, J and clone size reflect that table, while D and trimming were determined from the DNA. The data show about 250,000 clones, 85% seen once. Sequenced sample: peripheral blood. The genes are TRBV18 and TRBJ1-2, with D maybe TRBD1 (6 bases). This receptor was identified in a man aged 45-65 years with active or convalescent COVID-19. The CDR3 nucleotides read TGTGCCAGCTCACCCCCAGGGGCCGCCTATGGCTACACCTTC. It encodes CASSPPGAAYGYTF.